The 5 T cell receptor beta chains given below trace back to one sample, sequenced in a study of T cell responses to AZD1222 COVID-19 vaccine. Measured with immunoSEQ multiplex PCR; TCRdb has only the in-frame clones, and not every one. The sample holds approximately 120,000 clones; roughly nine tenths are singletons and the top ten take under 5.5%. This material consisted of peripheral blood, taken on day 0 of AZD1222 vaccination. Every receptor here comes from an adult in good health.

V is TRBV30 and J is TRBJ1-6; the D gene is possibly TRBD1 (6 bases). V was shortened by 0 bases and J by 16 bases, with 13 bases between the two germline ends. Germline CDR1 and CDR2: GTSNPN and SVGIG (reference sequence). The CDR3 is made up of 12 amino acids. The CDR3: CAWSVGATGLHF. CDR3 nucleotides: TGTGCCTGGAGTGTAGGGGCGACAGGACTCCACTTT.

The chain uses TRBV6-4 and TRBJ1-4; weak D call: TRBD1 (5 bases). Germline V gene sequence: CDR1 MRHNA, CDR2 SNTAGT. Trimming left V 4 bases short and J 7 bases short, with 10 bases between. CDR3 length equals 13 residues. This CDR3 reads CASSAGPGEKLFF. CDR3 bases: TGTGCCAGCAGTGCGGGACCAGGTGAAAAACTGTTTTTT.

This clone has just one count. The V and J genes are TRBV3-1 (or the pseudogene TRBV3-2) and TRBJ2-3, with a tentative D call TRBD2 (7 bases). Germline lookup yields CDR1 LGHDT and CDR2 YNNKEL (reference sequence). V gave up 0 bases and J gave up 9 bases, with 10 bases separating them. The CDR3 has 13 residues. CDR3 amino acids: CASSQDRGGTQYF. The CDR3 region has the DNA TGTGCCAGCAGCCAAGATAGGGGGGGGACGCAGTATTTT.

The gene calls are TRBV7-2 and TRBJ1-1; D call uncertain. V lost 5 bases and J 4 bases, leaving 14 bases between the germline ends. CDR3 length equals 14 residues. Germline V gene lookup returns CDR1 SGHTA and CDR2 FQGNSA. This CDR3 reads CASSPSRRVTEAFF. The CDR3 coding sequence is TGTGCCAGCAGCCCCTCTCGGAGGGTCACTGAAGCTTTCTTT.

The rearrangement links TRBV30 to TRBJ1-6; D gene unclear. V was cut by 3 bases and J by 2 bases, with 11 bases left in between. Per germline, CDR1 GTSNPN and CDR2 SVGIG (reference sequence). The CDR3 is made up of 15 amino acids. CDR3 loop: CAWSPTGTYNSPLHF. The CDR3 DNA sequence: TGTGCCTGGAGCCCAACGGGGACCTATAATTCACCCCTCCACTTT.